The sequence of this T cell receptor (beta chain) was determined in a study of radiation and T cells in renal cell carcinoma. Notes on the study in general: In blood, top tumor clones expanded by 2 weeks, shrinking by 4.

The ends were cut back, 3 bases at V and 0 bases at J, with 6 bases in the middle. Germline V CDR1 and CDR2: KGHSH, LQKENI. The CDR3 length is 15 residues. Measured with immunoSEQ multiplex PCR; TCRdb has only the in-frame clones, and not every one. This sample has 130,000 to 150,000 clones; about 86% occur once, and the top ten carry less than 20%. As to time point: blood 4 weeks post-SBRT, at nephrectomy. The sample's treatment: 15 Gy SBRT to primary tumor, nephrectomy 4 weeks later. Nephrectomy followed 15 Gy stereotactic body radiation by 4 weeks. Serial blood draws occurred at baseline and 2 and 4 weeks post-SBRT. This renal cell carcinoma was of the clear cell type. This clone was seen a single time. Its specificity is not known.

The starting material was blood, obtained from a patient whose treatment included radiotherapy and nephrectomy. This chain links TRBV18 with TRBJ2-6; D unresolved. The sequence derives from a woman aged 45-59 years with renal cell carcinoma. The CDR3 spells CASSPPGSGANVLTF. CDR3 nucleotide sequence: TGTGCCAGCTCACCTCCAGGCTCTGGGGCCAACGTCCTGACTTTC.